This T cell receptor (beta chain) derives from a study of shared clonotypes between healthy human individuals. Study-level results: Memory subsets generally showed lower estimated richness than naive subsets.

Naive-designated CD8 cells lacked CD45RO, were positively enriched for CCR7, and omitted terminally differentiated effector memory CD45RA+ cells. This clone is a singleton in its sample. The antigen remains unidentified. CDR3 length: 13 amino acids. The assay was immunoSEQ multiplex PCR, and TCRdb's table has in-frame clones only and misses some. The sample lists some 740,000 clones, 90% to 95% seen once, with approximately 25% in the top ten. The gene calls are TRBV21-1 and TRBJ2-7. TRBV21-1 is a pseudogene. This clonotype was sampled from a man younger than 40 in good health. The sequenced sample consisted of naive CD8+ T cells sorted from blood. This CDR3 is CASRLQADTTVYF. The CDR3 coding sequence is TGTGCCAGCAGGCTGCAAGCGGACACTACCGTGTACTTC.